This TCR beta chain was identified in a study of cytomegalovirus exposure and HLA in healthy donors. This PCR relied on a set of 60 Vbeta primers and 13 Jbeta primers. The repertoire was sequenced with immunoSEQ multiplex PCR; TCRdb's copy has only in-frame clones and lacks some. The sample consists of 100,000 to 150,000 clones, roughly 82% of them appearing once. A remark on this clone: The antigen is unknown.

Trimming cost V 4 bases and J 0 bases; bases outside gene matches: 10. There are 19 residues in the CDR3. Germline V gene sequence: CDR1 MRHNA, CDR2 SNTAGT. Study observations and caveats: Earlier analysis yielded a pattern in which most TCR beta V segments were productive about 87% or about 30% of the time. In a later analysis, TCR association rates varied by HLA locus: DRB1 most, HLA-C fewest.

The chain carries TRBV6-4 and TRBJ2-6; 9 nucleotides match TRBD1. The TCR sequence derives from a male donor in good health and CMV-seropositive. Input material: PBMCs. CDR3 in amino acids: CASSGIPGTGNSGANVLTF. The CDR3, as DNA: TGTGCCAGCAGTGGCATACCCGGGACAGGGAACTCTGGGGCCAACGTCCTGACTTTC.